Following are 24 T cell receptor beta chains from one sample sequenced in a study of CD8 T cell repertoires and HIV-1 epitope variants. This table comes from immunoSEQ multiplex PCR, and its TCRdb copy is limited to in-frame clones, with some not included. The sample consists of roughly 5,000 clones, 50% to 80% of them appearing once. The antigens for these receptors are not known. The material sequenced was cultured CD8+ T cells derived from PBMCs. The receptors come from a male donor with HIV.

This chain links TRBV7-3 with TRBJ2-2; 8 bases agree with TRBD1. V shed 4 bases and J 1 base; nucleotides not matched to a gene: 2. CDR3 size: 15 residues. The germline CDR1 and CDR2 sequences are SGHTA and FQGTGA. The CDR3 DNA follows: TGTGCCAGCAGCTCGGGGACAGGGAACACCGGGGAGCTGTTTTTT. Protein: CASSSGTGNTGELFF.

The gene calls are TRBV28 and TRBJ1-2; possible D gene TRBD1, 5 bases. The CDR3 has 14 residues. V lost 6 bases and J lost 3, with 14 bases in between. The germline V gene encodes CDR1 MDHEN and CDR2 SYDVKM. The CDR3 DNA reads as TGTGCCAGCAGCCCCGGGTGGGGGGACTATGGCTACACCTTC. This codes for CASSPGWGDYGYTF.

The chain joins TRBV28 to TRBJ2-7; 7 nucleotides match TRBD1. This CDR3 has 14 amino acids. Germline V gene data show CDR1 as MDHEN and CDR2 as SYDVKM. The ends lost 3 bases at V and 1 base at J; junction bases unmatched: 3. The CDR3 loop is CASSFVTGSYEQYF. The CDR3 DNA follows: TGTGCCAGCAGTTTTGTGACAGGGTCCTACGAGCAGTACTTC.

The DNA of the CDR3 is TGCGCCAGCAGCGGCAGCCTCTACGAGCAGTACTTC. It translates to CASSGSLYEQYF. The chain employs TRBV4-1 and TRBJ2-7; D unclear. CDR3 size: 12 residues. In germline, CDR1 is MGHRA, CDR2 YSYEKL. The V gene lost 5 bases and the J gene lost 3 bases, with 8 bases spanning the gap.

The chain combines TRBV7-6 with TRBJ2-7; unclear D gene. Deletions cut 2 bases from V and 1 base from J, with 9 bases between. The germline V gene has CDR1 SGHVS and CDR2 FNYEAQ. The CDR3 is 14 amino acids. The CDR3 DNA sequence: TGTGCCAGCAGCTTACTGGACGGATCCTACGAGCAGTACTTC. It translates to CASSLLDGSYEQYF.

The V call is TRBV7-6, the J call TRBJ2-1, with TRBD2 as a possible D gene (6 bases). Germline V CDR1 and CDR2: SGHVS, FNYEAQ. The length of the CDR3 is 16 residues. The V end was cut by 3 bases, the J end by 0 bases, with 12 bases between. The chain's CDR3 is CASSLFGGVSYNEQFF. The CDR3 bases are TGTGCCAGCAGCTTGTTCGGCGGGGTCTCCTACAATGAGCAGTTCTTC.

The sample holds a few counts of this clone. CDR3 amino acids: CASSLGVNEQFF. The CDR3 DNA reads as TGTGCCAGCAGCTTAGGGGTAAATGAGCAGTTCTTC. The V and J genes are TRBV11-2 and TRBJ2-1, with D unclear. The germline V gene has CDR1 SGHAT and CDR2 FQNNGV. The CDR3 runs 12 residues. Trimming left V 1 base short and J 7 bases short, with 5 bases between.

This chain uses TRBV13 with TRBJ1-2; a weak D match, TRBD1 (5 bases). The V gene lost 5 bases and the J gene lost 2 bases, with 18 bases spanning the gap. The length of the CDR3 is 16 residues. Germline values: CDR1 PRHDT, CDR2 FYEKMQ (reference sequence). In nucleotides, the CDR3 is TGTGCCAGCAGCCAGGTACGGCAGGGACTAAACTATGGCTACACCTTC. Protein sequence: CASSQVRQGLNYGYTF.

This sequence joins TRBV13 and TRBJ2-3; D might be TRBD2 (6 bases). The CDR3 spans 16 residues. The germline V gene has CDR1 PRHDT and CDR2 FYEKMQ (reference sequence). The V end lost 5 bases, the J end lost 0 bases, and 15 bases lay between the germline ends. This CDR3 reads CASSGQGGGSTDTQYF. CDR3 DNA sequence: TGTGCCAGCAGCGGTCAGGGTGGGGGGAGCACAGATACGCAGTATTTT.

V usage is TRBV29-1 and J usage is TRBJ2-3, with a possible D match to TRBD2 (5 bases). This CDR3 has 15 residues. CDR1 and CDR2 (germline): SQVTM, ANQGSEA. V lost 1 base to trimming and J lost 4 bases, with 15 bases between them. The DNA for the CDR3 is TGCAGCGTTGAAGGCGGACCGCCGAGGGCAGATACGCAGTATTTT. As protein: CSVEGGPPRADTQYF.

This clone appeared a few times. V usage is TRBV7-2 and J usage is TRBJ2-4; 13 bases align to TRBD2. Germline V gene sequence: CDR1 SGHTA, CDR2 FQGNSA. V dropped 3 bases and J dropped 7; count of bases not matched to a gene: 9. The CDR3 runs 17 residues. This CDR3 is CASSLPGLAGSGNIQYF. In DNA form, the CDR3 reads TGTGCCAGCAGCTTGCCGGGACTAGCGGGATCGGGGAACATTCAGTACTTC.

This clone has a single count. The CDR3 sequence: CASSYSDGGTDTQYF. Here the CDR3 DNA reads TGTGCCAGCAGTTACTCTGACGGTGGCACAGATACGCAGTATTTT. J is TRBJ2-3 and V is TRBV6-6; D is uncertain. Trimming took 0 bases from V and 1 from J, leaving 8 bases between them. The CDR3 is made up of 15 amino acids. The germline V gene has CDR1 MNHNY and CDR2 SVGAGI (reference sequence).

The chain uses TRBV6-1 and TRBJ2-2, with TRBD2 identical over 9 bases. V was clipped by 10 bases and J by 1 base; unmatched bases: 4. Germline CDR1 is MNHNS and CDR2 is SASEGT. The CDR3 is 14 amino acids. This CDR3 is CATSSGVNTGELFF. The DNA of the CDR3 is TGTGCCACCTCTAGCGGGGTGAACACCGGGGAGCTGTTTTTT.

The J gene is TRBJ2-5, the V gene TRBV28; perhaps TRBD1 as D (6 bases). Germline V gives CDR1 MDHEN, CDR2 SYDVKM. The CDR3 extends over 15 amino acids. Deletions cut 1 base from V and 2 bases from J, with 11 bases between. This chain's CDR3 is CASSLYREEQETQYF. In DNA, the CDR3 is TGTGCCAGCAGTTTATACAGGGAAGAACAAGAGACCCAGTACTTC.

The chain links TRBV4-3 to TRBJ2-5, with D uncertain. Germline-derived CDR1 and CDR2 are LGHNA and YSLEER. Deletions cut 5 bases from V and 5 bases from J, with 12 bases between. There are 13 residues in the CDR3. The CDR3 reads CASSSLLTETQYF. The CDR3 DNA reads TGCGCCAGCAGCTCCCTTCTCACGGAGACCCAGTACTTC.

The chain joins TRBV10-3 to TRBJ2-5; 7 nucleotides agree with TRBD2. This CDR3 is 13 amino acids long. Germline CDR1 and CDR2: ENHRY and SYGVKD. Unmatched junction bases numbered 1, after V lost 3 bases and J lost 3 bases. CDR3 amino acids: CAISDGGKETQYF. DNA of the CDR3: TGTGCCATCAGTGACGGGGGGAAAGAGACCCAGTACTTC.

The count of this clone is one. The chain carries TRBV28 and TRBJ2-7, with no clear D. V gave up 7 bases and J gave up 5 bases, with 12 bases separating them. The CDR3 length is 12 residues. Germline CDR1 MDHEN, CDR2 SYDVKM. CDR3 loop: CASTWGRNEQYF. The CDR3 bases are TGTGCCAGCACCTGGGGAAGGAACGAGCAGTACTTC. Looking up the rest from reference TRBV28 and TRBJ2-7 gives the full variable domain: DVKVTQSSRYLVKRTGEKVFLECVQDMDHENMFWYRQDPGLGLRLIYFSYDVKMKEKGDIPEGYSVSREKKERFSLILESASTNQTSMYLCASTWGRNEQYFGPGTRLTVT.

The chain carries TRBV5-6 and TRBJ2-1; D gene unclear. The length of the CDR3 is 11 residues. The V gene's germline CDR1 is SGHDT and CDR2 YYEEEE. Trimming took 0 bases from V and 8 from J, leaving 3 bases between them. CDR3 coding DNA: TGTGCCAGCAGCTTGGGATATGAGCAGTTCTTC. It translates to CASSLGYEQFF.

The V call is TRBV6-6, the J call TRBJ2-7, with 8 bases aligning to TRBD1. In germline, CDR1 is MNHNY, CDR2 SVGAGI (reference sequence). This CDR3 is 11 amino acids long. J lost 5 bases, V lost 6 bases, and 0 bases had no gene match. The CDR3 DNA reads TGTGCCAGCAGGGACAGGGACGAGCAGTACTTC. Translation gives CASRDRDEQYF.

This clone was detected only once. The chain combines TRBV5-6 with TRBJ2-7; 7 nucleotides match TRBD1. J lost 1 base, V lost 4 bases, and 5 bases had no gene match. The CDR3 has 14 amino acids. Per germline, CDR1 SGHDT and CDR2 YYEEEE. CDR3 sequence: CASSPSTGSYEQYF. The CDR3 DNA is TGTGCCAGCAGCCCCTCGACAGGGTCCTACGAGCAGTACTTC. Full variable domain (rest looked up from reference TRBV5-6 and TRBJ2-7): DAGVTQSPTHLIKTRGQQVTLRCSPKSGHDTVSWYQQALGQGPQFIFQYYEEEERQRGNFPDRFSGHQFPNYSSELNVNALLLGDSALYLCASSPSTGSYEQYFGPGTRLTVT.

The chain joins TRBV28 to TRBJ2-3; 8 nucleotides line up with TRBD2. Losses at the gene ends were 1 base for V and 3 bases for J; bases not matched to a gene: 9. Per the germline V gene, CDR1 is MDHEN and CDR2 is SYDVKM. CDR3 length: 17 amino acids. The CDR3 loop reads CASSLYGIAGFTDTQYF. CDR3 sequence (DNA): TGTGCCAGCAGTTTATATGGCATAGCGGGATTTACAGATACGCAGTATTTT.

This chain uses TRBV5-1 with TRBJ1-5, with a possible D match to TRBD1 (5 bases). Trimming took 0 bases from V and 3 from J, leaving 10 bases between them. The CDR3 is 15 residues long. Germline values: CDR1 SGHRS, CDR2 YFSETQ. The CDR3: CASSLGQGNNQPQHF. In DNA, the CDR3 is TGCGCCAGCAGCTTGGGTCAGGGAAACAATCAGCCCCAGCATTTT. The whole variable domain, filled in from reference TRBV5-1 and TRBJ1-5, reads KAGVTQTPRYLIKTRGQQVTLSCSPISGHRSVSWYQQTPGQGLQFLFEYFSETQRNKGNFPGRFSGRQFSNSRSEMNVSTLELGDSALYLCASSLGQGNNQPQHFGDGTRLSIL.

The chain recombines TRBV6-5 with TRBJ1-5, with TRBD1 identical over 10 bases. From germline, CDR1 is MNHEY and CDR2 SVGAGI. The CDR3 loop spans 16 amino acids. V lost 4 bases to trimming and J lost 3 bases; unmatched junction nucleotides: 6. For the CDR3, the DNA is TGTGCCAGCAGTTTATCCGGGACAGGGGTCAATCAGCCCCAGCATTTT. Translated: CASSLSGTGVNQPQHF.

This chain's CDR3 is CASSPGTTRFDEQFF. DNA for the CDR3: TGTGCCAGCAGTCCGGGGACTACTAGGTTCGATGAGCAGTTCTTC. The chain links TRBV2 to TRBJ2-1, with 7 bases identical to TRBD2. The CDR3 is 15 residues long. Germline V lookup: CDR1 SNHLY, CDR2 FYNNEI. V shed 5 bases and J 8 bases; nucleotides not matched to a gene: 12.